These 25 T cell receptor beta chains share one sample of origin, sequenced in a study of CD8 T cells in Susac syndrome. Roughly 0.45 to 1 ug RNA was reverse transcribed with random hexamers. Each CDR3 protein is one row after TCRdb ran MiXCR on the immunoSEQ multiplex PCR reads. The table shows about 210,000 distinct CDR3 sequences, with about 96% occurring only once. The sequenced sample was CD4+ T cells from PBMCs. These receptors all come from a human donor with multiple sclerosis.

This rearrangement joins TRBV10-2 to TRBJ2-1; no clear D. Germline CDR1 and CDR2: WSHSY and SAAADI. This CDR3 spans 14 amino acids. V lost 3 bases and J 4 bases, leaving 10 bases between the germline ends. CDR3 sequence (DNA): TGCGCCAGCAGTGAAATGGGCCGTTACAATGAGCAGTTCTTC. This gives the protein CASSEMGRYNEQFF.

The V and J genes are TRBV6-2 or TRBV6-3 and TRBJ2-1; TRBD2 matches 7 bases. From germline, CDR1 is MNHEY and CDR2 SVGEGT. This CDR3 has 13 residues. Losses at the gene ends were 10 bases for V and 3 bases for J; bases not matched to a gene: 6. In nucleotides, the CDR3 is TGTGCCACCCTAGCGGATATCTACAATGAGCAGTTCTTC. Translation: CATLADIYNEQFF.

J is TRBJ2-3 and V is TRBV14; possibly TRBD1 or TRBD2 for D (5 bases each). The germline gives CDR1 SGHDN, CDR2 FVKESK. There are 15 residues in the CDR3. V dropped 1 base and J dropped 0 bases, with 8 bases sitting between them. This CDR3 reads CASSQGDRSTDTQYF. The DNA for the CDR3 is TGTGCCAGCAGCCAAGGGGACCGTAGCACAGATACGCAGTATTTT.

The CDR3 spells CAWVNRAGANVLTF. CDR3 DNA: TGTGCCTGGGTAAACAGGGCTGGGGCCAACGTCCTGACTTTC. The gene calls are TRBV30 and TRBJ2-6; a possible D gene is TRBD1 (6 bases). Trimming left V 5 bases short and J 2 bases short, with 10 bases between. Per the germline V gene, CDR1 is GTSNPN and CDR2 is SVGIG (reference sequence). The CDR3 has 14 amino acids. Full variable domain (outside the CDR3, taken from reference TRBV30 and TRBJ2-6): SQTIHQWPATLVQPVGSPLSLECTVEGTSNPNLYWYRQAAGRGLQLLFYSVGIGQISSEVPQNLSASRPQDRQFILSSKKLLLSDSGFYLCAWVNRAGANVLTFGAGSRLTVL.

The chain is built from TRBV12-5 and TRBJ1-1, with D possibly being TRBD1 (5 bases). This CDR3 is 15 amino acids long. The germline V gene encodes CDR1 LGHNT and CDR2 FRNRAP. The V and J ends lost 6 bases and 3 bases respectively, with 17 bases between them. CDR3 bases: TGTGCTAGTGGCCCGAGCGGGGGGAGGCACACTGAAGCTTTCTTT. Amino acid sequence: CASGPSGGRHTEAFF.

The chain has TRBV4-2 and TRBJ1-1; the D is unclear. The V end was cut by 1 base, the J end by 0 bases, with 12 bases between. The CDR3 has 16 amino acids. The germline V gene has CDR1 LGHNA and CDR2 YNFKEQ. The CDR3, as DNA: TGTGCCAGCAGCCAAGTGGAAGGGAGGTTGAACACTGAAGCTTTCTTT. Protein: CASSQVEGRLNTEAFF.

This clonotype showed up just once. V gene TRBV20-1 combines with J gene TRBJ2-7, with 9 bases identical to TRBD2. V trimming: 5 bases; J trimming: 4 bases; junction bases outside the gene matches: 9. There are 14 residues in the CDR3. Germline V gene data show CDR1 as DFQATT and CDR2 as SNEGSKA (reference sequence). The CDR3 coding sequence is TGCAGTGCTTCTCTAGCGGGGCAACGGTACGAGCAGTACTTC. Its protein product is CSASLAGQRYEQYF.

The chain recombines TRBV29-1 with TRBJ2-5; TRBD2 matches 10 bases. This CDR3 is built from 14 residues. The germline V gene has CDR1 SQVTM and CDR2 ANQGSEA. V gave up 4 bases and J gave up 4 bases; unmatched junction bases: 6. CDR3 DNA sequence: TGCAGCGTTGGGGCTAGCGGGAGTGCAGAGACCCAGTACTTC. It encodes CSVGASGSAETQYF.

The chain joins TRBV14 to TRBJ2-7; D call uncertain. Germline V gene lookup returns CDR1 SGHDN and CDR2 FVKESK. V was pared by 1 base and J by 3 bases, with 7 bases between. This CDR3 is built from 13 residues. DNA for the CDR3: TGTGCCAGCAGCCAAGCCGTTCTCTACGAGCAGTACTTC. Translating it yields CASSQAVLYEQYF. The full variable domain, completed using reference TRBV14 and TRBJ2-7, is EAGVTQFPSHSVIEKGQTVTLRCDPISGHDNLYWYRRVMGKEIKFLLHFVKESKQDESGMPNNRFLAERTGGTYSTLKVQPAELEDSGVYFCASSQAVLYEQYFGPGTRLTVT.

The chain links TRBV9 to TRBJ2-1, with D perhaps given as TRBD1 or TRBD2 (5 bases each). This CDR3 has 14 amino acids. CDR1 is SGDLS and CDR2 is YYNGEE in the germline V gene. The V end was cut by 6 bases, the J end by 6 bases, with 16 bases between. The CDR3 DNA follows: TGTGCCAGCAACCCGGGGACGTTAGTCAATGAGCAGTTCTTC. This gives the protein CASNPGTLVNEQFF.

The rearrangement joins TRBV27 to TRBJ2-7; no firm D call. In germline, CDR1 is MNHEY, CDR2 SMNVEV (reference sequence). CDR3 length: 15 residues. V lost 5 bases to trimming and J lost 2 bases, with 16 bases between them. CDR3 amino acids: CASSPEQRETYEQYF. The CDR3, as DNA: TGTGCCAGCAGTCCCGAGCAGCGAGAGACCTACGAGCAGTACTTC.

This rearrangement joins TRBV29-1 to TRBJ1-2; D uncertain. The V end lost 0 bases, the J end lost 8 bases, and 16 bases lay between the germline ends. The CDR3 is 14 amino acids. Germline V CDR1 and CDR2: SQVTM, ANQGSEA. In DNA, the CDR3 is TGCAGCGTTGAAGATCTTCTGGCCCTTGGAGGCTACACCTTC. Encoded protein: CSVEDLLALGGYTF.

V usage is TRBV7-2 and J usage is TRBJ1-2, with D unresolved. Germline lookup yields CDR1 SGHTA and CDR2 FQGNSA. Between the trimmed V and J ends, which lost 0 bases and 6 bases, there was a span of 17 bases. The CDR3 spans 16 residues. The CDR3 here is CASSLALHGQGHGYTF. CDR3 nucleotides: TGTGCCAGCAGCTTAGCGCTCCATGGTCAAGGGCATGGCTACACCTTC. Drawing the rest from reference TRBV7-2 and TRBJ1-2, the complete variable domain is GAGVSQSPSNKVTEKGKDVELRCDPISGHTALYWYRQSLGQGLEFLIYFQGNSAPDKSGLPSDRFSAERTGGSVSTLTIQRTQQEDSAVYLCASSLALHGQGHGYTFGSGTRLTVV.

The CDR3 loop is CASSLGLAGEHEQYF. In nucleotides, the CDR3 is TGCGCCAGCAGCTTGGGACTAGCGGGAGAGCACGAGCAGTACTTC. The chain carries TRBV5-1 and TRBJ2-7, with TRBD2 matching over 12 bases. From germline, CDR1 is SGHRS and CDR2 YFSETQ. V lost 0 bases to trimming and J lost 5 bases; unmatched junction nucleotides: 3. The CDR3 sequence is 15 residues long.

V usage is TRBV6-5 and J usage is TRBJ1-1, with D tentatively TRBD1 (6 bases). CDR1 is MNHEY, CDR2 SVGAGI, per germline. The ends were cut back, 9 bases at V and 2 bases at J, with 19 bases in the middle. This CDR3 is built from 15 residues. The CDR3: CASYRTARLNTEAFF. For the CDR3, the DNA is TGTGCCAGTTACCGGACAGCCAGACTAAACACTGAAGCTTTCTTT.

This chain uses TRBV29-1 with TRBJ1-1; D is uncertain. V was cut by 4 bases and J by 5 bases, with 5 bases left in between. CDR3 size: 10 residues. Germline CDR1 SQVTM, CDR2 ANQGSEA. The CDR3 region is CSVAETEAFF. CDR3 coding DNA: TGCAGCGTTGCGGAGACTGAAGCTTTCTTT.

V gene TRBV18 combines with J gene TRBJ2-7, with no clear D. Trimming pared 3 bases from V and 2 bases from J, leaving 11 bases between. The length of the CDR3 is 14 residues. Germline V gene lookup returns CDR1 KGHSH and CDR2 LQKENI. This chain's CDR3 is CASSPKDPAYEQYF. Here the CDR3 DNA reads TGTGCCAGCTCACCTAAGGACCCAGCCTACGAGCAGTACTTC.

V is TRBV15 and J is TRBJ2-5, with TRBD2 as a possible D gene (5 bases). The CDR3 has 13 amino acids. Germline assignment: CDR1 LNHNV and CDR2 YYDKDF (reference sequence). V was shortened by 6 bases and J by 1 base, with 9 bases between the two germline ends. The CDR3 is CATRQRPQETQYF. CDR3 in DNA: TGTGCCACCAGGCAGCGGCCCCAAGAGACCCAGTACTTC.

In this sample, this clonotype turned up once. The chain couples TRBV28 to TRBJ2-4, with D hard to call. V lost 8 bases and J 1 base, leaving 9 bases between the germline ends. Germline values: CDR1 MDHEN, CDR2 SYDVKM. This CDR3 has 13 amino acids. CDR3 protein: CASGMQAKNIQYF. CDR3 coding DNA: TGTGCCAGCGGGATGCAGGCCAAAAACATTCAGTACTTC.

This clonotype occurred a few times. This chain links TRBV25-1 with TRBJ2-1; D unclear. CDR1 and CDR2 (germline): MGHDK, SYGVNS. The V gene lost 0 bases and the J gene lost 6 bases, with 0 bases spanning the gap. The length of the CDR3 is 11 residues. The CDR3 nucleotides are TGTGCCAGCAGTGAATACAATGAGCAGTTCTTC. This encodes CASSEYNEQFF.

J is TRBJ1-1 and V is TRBV2; no firm D call. Germline-derived CDR1 and CDR2 are SNHLY and FYNNEI. The V gene lost 6 bases and the J gene lost 1 base, with 9 bases spanning the gap. This CDR3 spans 13 amino acids. CDR3 DNA: TGTGCCAGCAGGCTGGACGGGAACACTGAAGCTTTCTTT. Amino acids: CASRLDGNTEAFF.

The gene calls are TRBV20-1 and TRBJ2-5, with 11 bases matching TRBD2. Germline CDR1 DFQATT, CDR2 SNEGSKA (reference sequence). V was pared by 4 bases and J by 2 bases, with 3 bases of the junction left unmatched. The CDR3 has 14 residues. CDR3 region: CSAKLAGVQETQYF. The CDR3 nucleotides are TGCAGTGCTAAACTAGCGGGAGTACAAGAGACCCAGTACTTC.

The chain is built from TRBV30 and TRBJ2-6; unclear D gene. This CDR3 is built from 14 residues. V dropped 5 bases and J dropped 0 bases, with 8 bases sitting between them. Germline V CDR1 and CDR2: GTSNPN, SVGIG (reference sequence). CDR3 nucleotides: TGTGCCTGGCTTCCCCTCTCTGGGGCCAACGTCCTGACTTTC. Its protein product is CAWLPLSGANVLTF.

V and J are TRBV5-1 and TRBJ2-1; 13 nucleotides line up with TRBD2. Germline V lookup: CDR1 SGHRS, CDR2 YFSETQ. V dropped 2 bases and J dropped 4; count of bases not matched to a gene: 3. This CDR3 contains 16 residues. The CDR3 region is CASSFPGLAGYNEQFF. In nucleotides, the CDR3 is TGCGCCAGCAGCTTCCCGGGACTAGCGGGATACAATGAGCAGTTCTTC.

V usage is TRBV12-3 or TRBV12-4 and J usage is TRBJ2-7; perhaps TRBD2 as D (5 bases). The V end was cut by 4 bases, the J end by 9 bases, with 13 bases between. CDR3 length: 12 amino acids. This CDR3 reads CASSYPGLGQYF. The CDR3 DNA reads TGTGCCAGCAGTTATCCAGGACTGGGGCAGTACTTC.